This T cell receptor beta chain was recovered during a study of blood T cell repertoires in COVID-19 (dated by TCRdb to between 2020 and 2021). Notes on the research overall: Samples from collaborators originated in the United States, Italy and Spain and spanned both the acute and convalescent phases of COVID-19. The material from the prospective study consisted of cDNA or gDNA derived from T cells, B-cell-depleted T cells, or PBMCs. The dataset comprised deeply sampled blood TCRbeta repertoires from subjects exposed to, actively infected with, or recovered from COVID-19. The repertoires were made available in a free public database intended to serve as a resource for research on the immune response to SARS-CoV-2. Samples were obtained from the ongoing ImmuneRACE study (first 160 participants) and from over 1,000 subjects provided by 6 global collaborators. Nearly every sample came with metadata listing a de-identified subject ID, COVID-19 status, age in years and sex. Where available, HLA class I and class II types were taken from metadata supplied by the sample provider and were not determined by assay-based typing. Overall study outcomes, separate from this receptor: The amount of clinical and demographic metadata varied by source and participant and was provided uncurated.

At one collaborating source in Seattle, patients were enrolled during active infection and were followed longitudinally through the course of disease. Collaborating institutions collected whole blood in K2EDTA tubes following their own protocols. Collaborator samples were shipped for TCRbeta analysis as frozen whole blood, isolated PBMCs, or DNA extracted from either sample type. The immunoSEQ Assay, a bias-controlled multiplex PCR, was used to amplify TCRbeta CDR3 regions from genomic DNA. In the authors' own workflow: Nucleated cell counts per sample were estimated from amplification of reference gene primers within the assay. To quantify the absolute abundance of each unique TCRbeta CDR3 rearrangement, sequence reads were collapsed and filtered. For each sample, productive Simpson clonality was calculated as the square root of Simpson's diversity index across productive rearrangements. TCRdb holds this immuneACCESS table with in-frame rearrangements only. Some clones are missing; in checked studies, unresolved V genes explain under half, and the rest has no known cause. Clonal size and the V and J genes are those of that table, whereas D and trimming came from the DNA. The sample data list fewer than 50,000 clones, and 70% to 90% of these were observed just once. The ten largest make up roughly 4.7% of the sample.

Concerning this clone itself: This receptor's antigen is unknown. Per-base quality was not reported, and no clone a single base away is much larger than it.

The source of this sequence is a man aged 55 to 70 with COVID-19, enrolled during active disease. The sequencing input was peripheral blood.

The CDR3 amino acid sequence is: CASSLTSGNTGELFF. The nucleotide sequence reads as follows: TGTGCCAGCAGCTTGACTAGCGGGAACACCGGGGAGCTGTTTTTT. This chain is built from TRBV7-9 and TRBJ2-2, with 9 central nucleotides matching TRBD2. Via the germline V gene (reference sequence), CDR1 is SEHNR and CDR2 FQNEAQ. The CDR3 runs 15 residues from the cysteine to the phenylalanine. The kept DNA is CDR3 alone, 45 bases in frame from the first base. Trimming accounts for 3 bases at V and 1 base at J, while the number of junction bases matched to no gene is 0.